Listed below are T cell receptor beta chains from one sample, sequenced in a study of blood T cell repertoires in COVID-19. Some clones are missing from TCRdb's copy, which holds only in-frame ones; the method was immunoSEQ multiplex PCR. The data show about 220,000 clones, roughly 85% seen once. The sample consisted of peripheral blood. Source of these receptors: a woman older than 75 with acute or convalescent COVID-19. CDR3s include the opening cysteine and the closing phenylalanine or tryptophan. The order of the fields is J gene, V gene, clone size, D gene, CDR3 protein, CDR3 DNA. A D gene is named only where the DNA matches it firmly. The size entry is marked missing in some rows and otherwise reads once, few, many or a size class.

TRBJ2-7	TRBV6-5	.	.	CASSYPPGEQYF	TGTGCCAGCAGTTACCCTCCGGGCGAGCAGTACTTC
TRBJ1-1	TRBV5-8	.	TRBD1	CASSQLGQGAAEAFF	TGTGCCAGCAGCCAACTCGGACAGGGGGCCGCTGAAGCTTTCTTT
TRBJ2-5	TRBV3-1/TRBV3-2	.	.	CASSPAGRQETQYF	TGTGCCAGCAGCCCGGCGGGCAGGCAAGAGACCCAGTACTTC
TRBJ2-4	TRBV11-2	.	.	CASSLRGAAKNIQYF	TGTGCCAGCAGCTTGCGGGGTGCGGCCAAAAACATTCAGTACTTC
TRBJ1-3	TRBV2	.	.	CASSDGLSSGNTIYF	TGTGCCAGCAGTGACGGGTTAAGCTCTGGAAACACCATATATTTT
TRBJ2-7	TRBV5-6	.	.	CATSEGLSSYEQYF	TGTGCCACCTCGGAGGGGCTGAGCTCCTACGAGCAGTACTTC
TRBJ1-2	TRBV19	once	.	CASHRAYGYTF	TGTGCCAGTCACAGGGCCTATGGCTACACCTTC
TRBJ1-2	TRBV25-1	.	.	CASSPRGAAANYGYTF	TGTGCCAGCAGCCCCCGGGGGGCAGCAGCTAACTATGGCTACACCTTC
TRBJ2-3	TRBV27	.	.	CASSLRPTSTDTQYF	TGTGCCAGCAGTTTAAGGCCGACAAGCACAGATACGCAGTATTTT
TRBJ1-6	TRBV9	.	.	CASSVRSDSGSPLHF	TGTGCCAGCAGCGTACGGTCAGACAGTGGTTCACCCCTCCACTTT
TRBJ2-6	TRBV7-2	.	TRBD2	CASSLWTSGASGANVLTF	TGTGCCAGCAGCCTTTGGACTAGCGGGGCCTCTGGGGCCAACGTCCTGACTTTC
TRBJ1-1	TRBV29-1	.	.	CSVEKRLRPEAFF	TGCAGCGTTGAGAAGCGACTCCGGCCTGAAGCTTTCTTT
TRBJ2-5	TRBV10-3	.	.	CAIRTSLETQYF	TGTGCCATCAGAACTAGTCTTGAGACCCAGTACTTC
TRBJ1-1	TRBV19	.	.	CASSPRTYQRTEAFF	TGTGCCAGTAGTCCACGGACATATCAGAGGACTGAAGCTTTCTTT
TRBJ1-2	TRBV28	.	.	CASSSGAPYGYTF	TGTGCCAGCAGTTCGGGTGCCCCCTATGGCTACACCTTC
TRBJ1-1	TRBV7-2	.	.	CASSLDRVAEAFF	TGTGCCAGCAGCTTAGACAGGGTCGCTGAAGCTTTCTTT
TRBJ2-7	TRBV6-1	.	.	CASSELQGRYEQYF	TGTGCCAGCAGTGAACTGCAGGGCCGCTACGAGCAGTACTTC
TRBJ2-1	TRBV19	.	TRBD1	CASRRTGVNEQFF	TGTGCCAGTAGGCGGACAGGGGTCAATGAGCAGTTCTTC
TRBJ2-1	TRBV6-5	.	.	CASSYSRYNEQFF	TGTGCCAGCAGTTATTCTAGGTACAATGAGCAGTTCTTC
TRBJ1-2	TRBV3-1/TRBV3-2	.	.	CASSSNSQGIYGYTF	TGTGCCAGCAGCTCCAACTCTCAGGGGATCTATGGCTACACCTTC
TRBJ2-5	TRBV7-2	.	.	CASSRAGSIETQYF	TGTGCCAGCAGCAGGGCGGGGTCGATTGAGACCCAGTACTTC
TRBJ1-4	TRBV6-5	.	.	CASSYSWGGANEKLFF	TGTGCCAGCAGTTACTCGTGGGGAGGAGCTAATGAAAAACTGTTTTTT
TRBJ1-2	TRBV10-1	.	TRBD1	CASNRFPGGANYGYTF	TGCGCCAGCAACCGGTTCCCAGGGGGCGCCAACTATGGCTACACCTTC
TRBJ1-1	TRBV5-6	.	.	CASTRGLVEAFF	TGTGCCAGCACCCGGGGACTGGTTGAAGCTTTCTTT
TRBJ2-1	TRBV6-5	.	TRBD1	CASSRDRDNEQFF	TGTGCCAGCAGCCGCGACAGGGACAATGAGCAGTTCTTC
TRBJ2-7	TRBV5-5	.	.	CASSPGSSYEQYF	TGTGCCAGCAGCCCGGGGAGCTCCTACGAGCAGTACTTC
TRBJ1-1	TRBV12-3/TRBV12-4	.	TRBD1	CASARTGVTEAFF	TGTGCCAGCGCGAGGACAGGGGTGACTGAAGCTTTCTTT
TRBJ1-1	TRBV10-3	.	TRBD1	CAIHGTGVDTEAFF	TGTGCCATCCACGGGACAGGGGTGGACACTGAAGCTTTCTTT
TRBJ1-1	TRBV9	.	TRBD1	CASSPRSGTESRGTEAFF	TGTGCCAGCAGCCCGAGGTCAGGGACAGAAAGTCGAGGCACTGAAGCTTTCTTT
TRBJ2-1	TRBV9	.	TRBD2	CASSARAGGTYNEQFF	TGTGCCAGCAGCGCCAGAGCGGGGGGCACCTACAATGAGCAGTTCTTC
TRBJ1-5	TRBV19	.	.	CASSERGGNQPQHF	TGTGCCAGTAGTGAGCGGGGGGGTAATCAGCCCCAGCATTTT
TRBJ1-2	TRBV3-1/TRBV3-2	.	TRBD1	CASSPDRFNRGYTF	TGTGCCAGCAGCCCGGACAGGTTTAACAGGGGCTACACCTTC
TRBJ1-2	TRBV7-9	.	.	CASSLGQVNGYTF	TGTGCCAGCAGCTTGGGGCAGGTGAATGGCTACACCTTC
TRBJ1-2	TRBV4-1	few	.	CASSQEGAIPYGYTF	TGCGCCAGCAGCCAAGAGGGAGCCATTCCCTATGGCTACACCTTC
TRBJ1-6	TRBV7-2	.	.	CASSLHADSPLHF	TGTGCCAGCAGCTTACATGCGGATTCACCCCTCCACTTT
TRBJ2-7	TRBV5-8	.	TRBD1	CASSPFGTGNYEQYF	TGTGCCAGCAGCCCATTTGGGACAGGAAACTACGAGCAGTACTTC
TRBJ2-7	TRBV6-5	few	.	CASSYSTENYEQYF	TGTGCCAGCAGTTACTCGACAGAGAACTACGAGCAGTACTTC
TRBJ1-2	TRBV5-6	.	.	CASSLVSLRGGYTF	TGTGCCAGCAGCTTGGTTTCCCTCCGAGGGGGCTACACCTTC
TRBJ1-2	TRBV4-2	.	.	CASSQERGLGYTF	TGTGCCAGCAGCCAAGAAAGGGGACTCGGCTACACCTTC
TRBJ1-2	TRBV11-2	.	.	CASSFTRQAYGYTF	TGTGCCAGCAGCTTCACCAGACAAGCATATGGCTACACCTTC
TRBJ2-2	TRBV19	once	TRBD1	CASSIVQGASGELFF	TGTGCCAGTAGTATAGTTCAGGGGGCTTCCGGGGAGCTGTTTTTT
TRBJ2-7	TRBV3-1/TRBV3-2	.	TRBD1	CASSLQGAGEQYF	TGTGCCAGCAGCCTCCAGGGGGCGGGGGAGCAGTACTTC